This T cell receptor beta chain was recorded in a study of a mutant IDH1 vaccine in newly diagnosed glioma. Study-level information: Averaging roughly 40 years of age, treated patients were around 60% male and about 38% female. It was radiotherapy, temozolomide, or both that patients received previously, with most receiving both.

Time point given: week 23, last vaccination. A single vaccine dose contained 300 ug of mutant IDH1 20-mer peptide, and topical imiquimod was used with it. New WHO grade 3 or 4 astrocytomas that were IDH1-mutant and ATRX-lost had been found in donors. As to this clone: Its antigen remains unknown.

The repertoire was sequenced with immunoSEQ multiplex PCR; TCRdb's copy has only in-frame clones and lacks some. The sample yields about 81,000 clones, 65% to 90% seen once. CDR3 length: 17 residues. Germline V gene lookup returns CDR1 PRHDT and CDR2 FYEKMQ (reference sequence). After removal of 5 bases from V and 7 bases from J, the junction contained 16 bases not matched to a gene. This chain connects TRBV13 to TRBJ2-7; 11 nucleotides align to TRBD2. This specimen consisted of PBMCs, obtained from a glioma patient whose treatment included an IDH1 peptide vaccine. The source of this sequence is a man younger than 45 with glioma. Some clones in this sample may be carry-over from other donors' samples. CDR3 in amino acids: CASSLPAPSGGSGEQYF. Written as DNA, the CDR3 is TGTGCCAGCAGCCTACCCGCTCCTAGCGGGGGGTCTGGGGAGCAGTACTTC.